Reported below is one T cell receptor (beta chain). Its matching antigen is unknown. This sample is drawn from a study of T-cell memory formation after mild COVID-19. Overall study findings and caveats: Largely, contracting CD4+ clones fell within CM and EM, and contracting CD8+ clones within EMRA. The finding that pre-infection memory included some responding clones suggested that cross-reactive memory joined.

In TCRdb, the 5' RACE reads were re-called with MiXCR into one record per CDR3 protein. The sample lists 240,000 or so distinct CDR3 sequences; over 9% were seen once. CDR3 size: 15 residues. V gave up 7 bases and J gave up 4 bases, with 19 bases separating them. The germline V gene encodes CDR1 ENHRY and CDR2 SYGVKD. This sequence was found in a man in his late teens or twenties who had mild COVID-19 (a few samples of this study predate the infection). Cell type and time point are not known. Sequencing was performed on PBMCs or a T cell subset sorted from them (not recorded which). The chain links TRBV10-3 to TRBJ1-1, with no clear D. The CDR3 is CAITGDPPEGTEAFF. The CDR3 bases are TGTGCCATCACCGGAGACCCCCCCGAGGGCACTGAAGCTTTCTTT.